This is a list of T cell receptor beta chains from one sample in a study of response to subunit inactivated influenza vaccine. TCRdb reprocessed the RT-PCR reads via MiXCR and lists one record per CDR3 protein. The sample has around 530,000 distinct CDR3 sequences, 15% to 20% seen once. Source: CD4+ T cells sorted from PBMCs, taken roughly 24 months after vaccination. These receptor sequences come from a man aged 45-69 years who received an inactivated influenza vaccine. Each CDR3 is given with its conserved first and last residue. The order of the fields is V gene, J gene, D gene, clone size, CDR3 DNA, CDR3 protein. The D gene is left open where the match is weak. Clone size is shown for a subset of rows, as once, few, many or a class of expanded clone.

v_call: TRBV15
j_call: TRBJ1-5
d_call: TRBD1
clone_size: -
cdr3_nt: TGTGCCACCAGCAGAGGAGGGGACAGGGATCAGCCCCAGCATTTT
cdr3_aa: CATSRGGDRDQPQHF

v_call: TRBV20-1
j_call: TRBJ2-1
d_call: TRBD1
clone_size: many
cdr3_nt: TGCAGTGCCGGGGGACAGGGGGCTAGCGGGAGAGGCAATGAGCAGTTCTTC
cdr3_aa: CSAGGQGASGRGNEQFF

v_call: TRBV28
j_call: TRBJ1-4
d_call: -
clone_size: many
cdr3_nt: TGTGCCAGCAGTTATGGGTGGTTTGGAAAACTGTTTTTT
cdr3_aa: CASSYGWFGKLFF

v_call: TRBV7-9
j_call: TRBJ2-3
d_call: -
clone_size: few
cdr3_nt: TGTGCCGGCGCGAGGGGTACAGATACGCAGTATTTT
cdr3_aa: CAGARGTDTQYF

v_call: TRBV28
j_call: TRBJ2-7
d_call: -
clone_size: -
cdr3_nt: TGTGCCAGCAGTTTGCAATCGGGGGCAGGGATATCCTACGAGCAGTACTTC
cdr3_aa: CASSLQSGAGISYEQYF

v_call: TRBV29-1
j_call: TRBJ1-1
d_call: -
clone_size: -
cdr3_nt: TGCAGCGTTGATTGGGGGAACCTGCTCATTGGTGAAGCTTTCTTT
cdr3_aa: CSVDWGNLLIGEAFF

v_call: TRBV6-5
j_call: TRBJ2-7
d_call: -
clone_size: few
cdr3_nt: TGTGCCAGCAGTTACTCCTCCAGGCTCTCCTACGAGCAGTACTTC
cdr3_aa: CASSYSSRLSYEQYF

v_call: TRBV5-1
j_call: TRBJ1-1
d_call: TRBD1
clone_size: -
cdr3_nt: TGCGCCAGCAGTTGGGGACAGGGAATGAACACTGAAGCTTTCTTT
cdr3_aa: CASSWGQGMNTEAFF

v_call: TRBV25-1
j_call: TRBJ2-7
d_call: TRBD1
clone_size: few
cdr3_nt: TGTGCCAGCAGTGGGGGACAGGCTTACTACGAGCAGTACTTC
cdr3_aa: CASSGGQAYYEQYF

v_call: TRBV4-2
j_call: TRBJ2-5
d_call: -
clone_size: few
cdr3_nt: TGTGCCAGCAGCCAAGATAGTGGGCAGAGTCAGACCCAGTACTTC
cdr3_aa: CASSQDSGQSQTQYF

v_call: TRBV14
j_call: TRBJ2-1
d_call: -
clone_size: few
cdr3_nt: TGTGCCAGCAGCCCTCCAGGGACTCTCAATGAGCAGTTCTTC
cdr3_aa: CASSPPGTLNEQFF

v_call: TRBV20-1
j_call: TRBJ2-7
d_call: TRBD2
clone_size: -
cdr3_nt: TGCAGTGCTAGGGGACTAGCGGGGGACTACGAGCAGTACTTC
cdr3_aa: CSARGLAGDYEQYF

v_call: TRBV20-1
j_call: TRBJ1-1
d_call: TRBD1
clone_size: -
cdr3_nt: TGCAGTGCTAGCAGGGGGTGGGACACTGAAGCTTTCTTT
cdr3_aa: CSASRGWDTEAFF

v_call: TRBV12-3/TRBV12-4
j_call: TRBJ1-4
d_call: -
clone_size: few
cdr3_nt: TGTGCCAGTGCCCTCCGGCCGCAGGGAAGTGAAAAACTGTTTTTT
cdr3_aa: CASALRPQGSEKLFF

v_call: TRBV5-1
j_call: TRBJ2-3
d_call: -
clone_size: many
cdr3_nt: TGCGCCAGCAGCTGGAGTGGCGGCAGGGTCACAGATACGCAGTATTTT
cdr3_aa: CASSWSGGRVTDTQYF

v_call: TRBV10-3
j_call: TRBJ1-5
d_call: TRBD1
clone_size: few
cdr3_nt: TGTGCCATCAGCGAGACAGGGGGCGGCAATCAGCCCCAGCATTTT
cdr3_aa: CAISETGGGNQPQHF

v_call: TRBV12-3/TRBV12-4
j_call: TRBJ2-2
d_call: -
clone_size: -
cdr3_nt: TGTGCCAGCAGTCCCCTGGGCCCGACCGGGGAGCTGTTTTTT
cdr3_aa: CASSPLGPTGELFF

v_call: TRBV12-3/TRBV12-4
j_call: TRBJ2-7
d_call: TRBD1
clone_size: -
cdr3_nt: TGTGCCAGCAGTTTTTGGACAGGTTCATACGAGCAGTACTTC
cdr3_aa: CASSFWTGSYEQYF

v_call: TRBV4-1
j_call: TRBJ1-4
d_call: TRBD1
clone_size: few
cdr3_nt: TGCGCCAGCAGCCAAGATCCCGGGACAGGGGCCAATGAAAAACTGTTTTTT
cdr3_aa: CASSQDPGTGANEKLFF

v_call: TRBV20-1
j_call: TRBJ1-1
d_call: -
clone_size: few
cdr3_nt: TGCAGTGCTACGGGGGGCACTGAAGCTTTCTTT
cdr3_aa: CSATGGTEAFF

v_call: TRBV10-2
j_call: TRBJ2-1
d_call: -
clone_size: few
cdr3_nt: TGCGCCAGCAGTGAACAGGGCTCCTACAATGAGCAGTTCTTC
cdr3_aa: CASSEQGSYNEQFF

v_call: TRBV5-6
j_call: TRBJ1-4
d_call: -
clone_size: many
cdr3_nt: TGTGCCAGCAGCTTGGTCGGGAATGAAAAACTGTTTTTT
cdr3_aa: CASSLVGNEKLFF

v_call: TRBV2
j_call: TRBJ2-7
d_call: -
clone_size: few
cdr3_nt: TGTGCCAGCAGTGAAGCGGGTACTACTAACGAGCAGTACTTC
cdr3_aa: CASSEAGTTNEQYF

v_call: TRBV23-1
j_call: TRBJ2-1
d_call: -
clone_size: -
cdr3_nt: TGCGCCAGCAGTCCGATCGACAGAAGCTCCTACAATGAGCAGTTCTTC
cdr3_aa: CASSPIDRSSYNEQFF

v_call: TRBV20-1
j_call: TRBJ2-1
d_call: -
clone_size: -
cdr3_nt: TGCAGTGCTAAGCGGAACAATGAGCAGTTCTTC
cdr3_aa: CSAKRNNEQFF

v_call: TRBV18
j_call: TRBJ2-7
d_call: -
clone_size: -
cdr3_nt: TGTGCCAGCTCACCCTCGGATTCCCTTGTCTCTGGCTCCTACGAGCAGTACTTC
cdr3_aa: CASSPSDSLVSGSYEQYF

v_call: TRBV20-1
j_call: TRBJ1-3
d_call: -
clone_size: -
cdr3_nt: TGCAGTGCTAGAGATCAAAACGCTGGAAACACCATATATTTT
cdr3_aa: CSARDQNAGNTIYF

v_call: TRBV15
j_call: TRBJ2-1
d_call: -
clone_size: -
cdr3_nt: TGTGCCACCAGCAGAGATCACGGGGGCGCGTACAATGAGCAGTTCTTC
cdr3_aa: CATSRDHGGAYNEQFF

v_call: TRBV20-1
j_call: TRBJ2-7
d_call: -
clone_size: -
cdr3_nt: TGCAGTGCTAGGGCCCCAGGTAGGGGTATCTTCTCCTACGAGCAGTACTTC
cdr3_aa: CSARAPGRGIFSYEQYF

v_call: TRBV20-1
j_call: TRBJ2-7
d_call: -
clone_size: -
cdr3_nt: TGCAGTGCTAGAGACCTGGACGGACAGAGCTCCTACGAGCAGTACTTC
cdr3_aa: CSARDLDGQSSYEQYF

v_call: TRBV5-1
j_call: TRBJ1-3
d_call: -
clone_size: few
cdr3_nt: TGCGCCAGCAGCTTGGCCTCAAGAGGCTCTGGAAACACCATATATTTT
cdr3_aa: CASSLASRGSGNTIYF

v_call: TRBV5-1
j_call: TRBJ1-6
d_call: -
clone_size: few
cdr3_nt: TGCGCCAGCAGCTTGGAGCCGGACGGAGCGAATTCACCCCTCCACTTT
cdr3_aa: CASSLEPDGANSPLHF

v_call: TRBV29-1
j_call: TRBJ1-1
d_call: -
clone_size: -
cdr3_nt: TGCAGCGTCGTGGGCCGGGACACCACTGAAGCTTTCTTT
cdr3_aa: CSVVGRDTTEAFF

v_call: TRBV7-2
j_call: TRBJ2-7
d_call: -
clone_size: -
cdr3_nt: TGTGCCAGCAGCAGCGTGGTAGATACATCCTACGAGCAGTACTTC
cdr3_aa: CASSSVVDTSYEQYF

v_call: TRBV12-3/TRBV12-4
j_call: TRBJ1-3
d_call: -
clone_size: few
cdr3_nt: TGTGCCACCCATAGGGGGGGGTCTGGAAACACCATATATTTT
cdr3_aa: CATHRGGSGNTIYF

v_call: TRBV5-6
j_call: TRBJ2-1
d_call: -
clone_size: -
cdr3_nt: TGTGCCAGCAGCTTGGGCCAGGGGTCTTGGAATGAGCAGTTCTTC
cdr3_aa: CASSLGQGSWNEQFF

v_call: TRBV10-3
j_call: TRBJ2-5
d_call: TRBD2
clone_size: -
cdr3_nt: TGTGCCATCAGTGAACCGGGACTAGCGATTGGAGAGACCCAGTACTTC
cdr3_aa: CAISEPGLAIGETQYF

v_call: TRBV4-2
j_call: TRBJ1-1
d_call: -
clone_size: -
cdr3_nt: TGTGCCAGCAGCCTAATAGGACAAACTGAAGCTTTCTTT
cdr3_aa: CASSLIGQTEAFF

v_call: TRBV5-5
j_call: TRBJ2-7
d_call: -
clone_size: -
cdr3_nt: TGTGCCAGCAGCTTGGGAGGGTTCCGCCACGAGCAGTACTTC
cdr3_aa: CASSLGGFRHEQYF

v_call: TRBV6-2/TRBV6-3
j_call: TRBJ2-2
d_call: -
clone_size: -
cdr3_nt: TGTGCCAGCAGTTACGCGGGACAAAATATCCGGGAGCTGTTTTTT
cdr3_aa: CASSYAGQNIRELFF

v_call: TRBV9
j_call: TRBJ2-3
d_call: -
clone_size: -
cdr3_nt: TGTGCCAGCAGCACAAAACTTTCGGCCAGCACAGATACGCAGTATTTT
cdr3_aa: CASSTKLSASTDTQYF

v_call: TRBV6-2/TRBV6-3
j_call: TRBJ2-6
d_call: TRBD2
clone_size: -
cdr3_nt: TGTGCCAGCTCGACTAGCGGGAGGATCTTTGGGGCCAACGTCCTGACTTTC
cdr3_aa: CASSTSGRIFGANVLTF

v_call: TRBV20-1
j_call: TRBJ2-1
d_call: -
clone_size: -
cdr3_nt: TGCAGTGCAAAAACCCCTAGGAATGAGCAGTTCTTC
cdr3_aa: CSAKTPRNEQFF

v_call: TRBV12-3/TRBV12-4
j_call: TRBJ2-3
d_call: -
clone_size: -
cdr3_nt: TGTGCCAGCAGCACAGGGTTCACAGATACGCAGTATTTT
cdr3_aa: CASSTGFTDTQYF

v_call: TRBV7-9
j_call: TRBJ1-1
d_call: -
clone_size: few
cdr3_nt: TGTGCCAGCAGCTTAGGTGACAGTTCTCACACTGAAGCTTTCTTT
cdr3_aa: CASSLGDSSHTEAFF

v_call: TRBV28
j_call: TRBJ2-7
d_call: -
clone_size: few
cdr3_nt: TGTGCCAGCAGTTTAGTGGGACCTTACGAGCAGTACTTC
cdr3_aa: CASSLVGPYEQYF

v_call: TRBV20-1
j_call: TRBJ2-5
d_call: -
clone_size: few
cdr3_nt: TGCAGTGCTAGAGAAACCCACAGAATGGAGACCCAGTACTTC
cdr3_aa: CSARETHRMETQYF

v_call: TRBV7-2
j_call: TRBJ2-4
d_call: TRBD2
clone_size: -
cdr3_nt: TGTGCCAGCAGCTTAGTGGCGGGGGGGACCAAAAACATTCAGTACTTC
cdr3_aa: CASSLVAGGTKNIQYF